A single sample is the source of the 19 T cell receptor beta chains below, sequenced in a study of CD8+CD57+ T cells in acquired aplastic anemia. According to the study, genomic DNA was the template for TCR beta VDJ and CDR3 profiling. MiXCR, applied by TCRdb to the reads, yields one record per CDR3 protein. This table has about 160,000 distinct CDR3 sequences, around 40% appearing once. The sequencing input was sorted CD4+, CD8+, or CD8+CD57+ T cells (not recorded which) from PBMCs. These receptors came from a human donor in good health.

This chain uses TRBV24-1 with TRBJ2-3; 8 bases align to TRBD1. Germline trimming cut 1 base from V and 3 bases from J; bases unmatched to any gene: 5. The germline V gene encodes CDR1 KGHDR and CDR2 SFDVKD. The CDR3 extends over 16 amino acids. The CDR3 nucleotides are TGTGCCACCAGTGATTTAGAGACAGGGGAAACAGATACGCAGTATTTT. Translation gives CATSDLETGETDTQYF.

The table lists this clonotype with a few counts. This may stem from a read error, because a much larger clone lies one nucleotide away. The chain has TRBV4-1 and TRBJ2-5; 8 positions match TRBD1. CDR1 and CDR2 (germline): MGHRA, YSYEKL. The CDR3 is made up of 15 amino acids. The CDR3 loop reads CASSHRDRLQETQCF. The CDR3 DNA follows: TGCGCCAGCAGCCACCGGGACAGGCTACAAGAGACCCAGTGCTTC.

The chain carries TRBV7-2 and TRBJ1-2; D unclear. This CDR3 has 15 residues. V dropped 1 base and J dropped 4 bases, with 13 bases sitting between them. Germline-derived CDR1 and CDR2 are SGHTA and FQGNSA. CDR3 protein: CASSLGLGRSYGYTF. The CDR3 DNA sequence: TGTGCCAGCAGCTTAGGACTAGGGCGAAGCTATGGCTACACCTTC.

CDR3: CASSLPWKDSYEQYF. DNA for the CDR3: TGTGCCAGCAGCCTCCCGTGGAAAGACTCCTACGAGCAGTACTTC. This chain uses TRBV7-3 with TRBJ2-7; D is undetermined. The CDR3 length is 15 residues. The ends were cut back, 5 bases at V and 0 bases at J, with 14 bases in the middle. In germline, CDR1 is SGHTA, CDR2 FQGTGA.

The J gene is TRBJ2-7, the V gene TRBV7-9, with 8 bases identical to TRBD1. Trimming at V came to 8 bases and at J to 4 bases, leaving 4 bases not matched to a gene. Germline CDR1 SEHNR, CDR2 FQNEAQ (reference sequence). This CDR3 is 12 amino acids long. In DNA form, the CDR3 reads TGTGCCAGCCGGACAGGGACATACGAGCAGTACTTC. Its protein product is CASRTGTYEQYF.

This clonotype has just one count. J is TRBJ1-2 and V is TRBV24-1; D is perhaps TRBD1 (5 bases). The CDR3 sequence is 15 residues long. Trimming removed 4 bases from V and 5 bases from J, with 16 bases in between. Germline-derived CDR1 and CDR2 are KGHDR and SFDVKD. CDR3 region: CATSDSGTADYGYTF. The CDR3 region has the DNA TGTGCCACCAGTGACTCCGGGACGGCGGATTATGGCTACACCTTC.

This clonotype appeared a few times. The CDR3 nucleotides read TGTGCCACCAGTGATACTCCAGGGATGTATGGCTACACCTTC. It encodes CATSDTPGMYGYTF. The chain uses TRBV24-1 and TRBJ1-2, with D perhaps TRBD1 (5 bases). Germline CDR1 is KGHDR and CDR2 is SFDVKD. The CDR3 has 14 residues. The ends were cut back, 3 bases at V and 5 bases at J, with 12 bases in the middle.

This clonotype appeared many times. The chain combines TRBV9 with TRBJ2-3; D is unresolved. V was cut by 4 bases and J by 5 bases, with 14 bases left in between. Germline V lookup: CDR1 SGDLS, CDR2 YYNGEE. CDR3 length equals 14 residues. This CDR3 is CASSPRPPRDTQYF. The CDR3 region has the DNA TGTGCCAGCAGCCCGCGTCCCCCGCGAGATACGCAGTATTTT.

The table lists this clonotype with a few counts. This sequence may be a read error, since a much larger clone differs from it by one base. The CDR3 sequence: CGAGGSTIYF. The CDR3 region has the DNA TGCGGCGCAGGGGGAAGCACCATATATTTT. This chain joins TRBV20-1 and TRBJ1-3; 7 bases are shared with TRBD1. This CDR3 spans 10 amino acids. Germline V gives CDR1 DFQATT, CDR2 SNEGSKA (reference sequence).

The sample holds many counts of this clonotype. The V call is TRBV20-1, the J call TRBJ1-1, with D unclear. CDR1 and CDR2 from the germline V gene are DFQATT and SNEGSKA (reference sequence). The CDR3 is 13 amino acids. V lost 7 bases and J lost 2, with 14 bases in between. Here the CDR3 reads CSVGLAFNTEAFF. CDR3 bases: TGCAGTGTAGGGCTGGCTTTTAACACTGAAGCTTTCTTT.

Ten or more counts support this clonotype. CDR3 in DNA: TGCAGTGCTAGGGAGGACAGGGCGGGGGGATATAGCAATCAGCCCCAGCATTTT. It codes for CSAREDRAGGYSNQPQHF. The chain recombines TRBV20-1 with TRBJ1-5; 8 nucleotides agree with TRBD1. Per the germline V gene, CDR1 is DFQATT and CDR2 is SNEGSKA (reference sequence). With V trimmed by 3 bases and J by 0 bases, 13 bases remained unmatched. CDR3 size: 18 residues.

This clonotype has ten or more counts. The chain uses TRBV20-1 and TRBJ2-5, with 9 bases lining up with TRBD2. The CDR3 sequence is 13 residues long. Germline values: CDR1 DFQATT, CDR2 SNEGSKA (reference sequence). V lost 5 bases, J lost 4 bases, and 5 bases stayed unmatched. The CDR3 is CSARRGGLETQYF. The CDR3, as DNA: TGCAGTGCTCGGCGGGGGGGTCTAGAGACCCAGTACTTC.

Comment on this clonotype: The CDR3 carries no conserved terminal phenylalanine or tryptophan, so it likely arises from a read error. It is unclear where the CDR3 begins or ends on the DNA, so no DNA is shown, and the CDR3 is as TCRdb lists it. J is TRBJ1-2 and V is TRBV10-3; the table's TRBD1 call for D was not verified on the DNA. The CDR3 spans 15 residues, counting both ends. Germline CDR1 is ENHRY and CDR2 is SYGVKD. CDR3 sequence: CAISGSPGTGGGYAL.

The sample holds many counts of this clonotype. CDR3 nucleotide sequence: TGTGCCAGCAGCCAAGGTATGTCGGCGGATACGCAGTATTTT. This gives the protein CASSQGMSADTQYF. The gene calls are TRBV4-2 and TRBJ2-3; D unclear. CDR3 length: 14 residues. With 1 base removed from V and 6 bases from J, the gap between germline ends came to 11 bases. Germline loops: CDR1 LGHNA, CDR2 YNFKEQ.

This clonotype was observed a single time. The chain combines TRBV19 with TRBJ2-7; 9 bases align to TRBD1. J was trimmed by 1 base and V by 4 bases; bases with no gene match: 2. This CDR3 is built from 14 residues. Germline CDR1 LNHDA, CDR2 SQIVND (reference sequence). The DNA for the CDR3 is TGTGCCAGTAGTACGGGACAGGGTTCCTACGAGCAGTACTTC. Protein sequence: CASSTGQGSYEQYF.

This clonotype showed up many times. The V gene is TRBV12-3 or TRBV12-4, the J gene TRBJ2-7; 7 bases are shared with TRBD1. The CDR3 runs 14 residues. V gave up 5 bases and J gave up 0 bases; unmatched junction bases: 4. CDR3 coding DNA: TGTGCCAGCAGTCTGGACAGGAGCTCCTACGAGCAGTACTTC. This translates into CASSLDRSSYEQYF.

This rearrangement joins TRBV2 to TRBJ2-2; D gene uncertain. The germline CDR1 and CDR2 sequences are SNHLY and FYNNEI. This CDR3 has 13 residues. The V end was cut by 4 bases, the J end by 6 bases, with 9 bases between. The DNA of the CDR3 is TGTGCCAGCAGTGGACTTTTGCCCGGGGAGCTGTTTTTT. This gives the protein CASSGLLPGELFF. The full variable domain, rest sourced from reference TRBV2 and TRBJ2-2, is EPEVTQTPSHQVTQMGQEVILRCVPISNHLYFYWYRQILGQKVEFLVSFYNNEISEKSEIFDDQFSVERPDGSNFTLKIRSTKLEDSAMYFCASSGLLPGELFFGEGSRLTVL.

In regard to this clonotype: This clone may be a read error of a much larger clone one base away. In DNA form, the CDR3 reads TGTGCCAGCAGCTTAGCGGTAGGGGACGGGCCAAATGAAAAACTGTTTTTT. Translated, it gives CASSLAVGDGPNEKLFF. The V and J genes are TRBV11-1 and TRBJ1-4; the D gene is possibly TRBD1 (5 bases). V lost 0 bases and J 5 bases, leaving 16 bases between the germline ends. CDR1 and CDR2 (germline): SGHAT, FQDESV (reference sequence). This CDR3 comprises 17 residues.

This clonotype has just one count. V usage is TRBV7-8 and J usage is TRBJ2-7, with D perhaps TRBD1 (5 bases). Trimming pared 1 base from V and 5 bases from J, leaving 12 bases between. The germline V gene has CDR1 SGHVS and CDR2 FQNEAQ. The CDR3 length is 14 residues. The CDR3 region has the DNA TGTGCCAGCAGCTTAGGTGGCAGGGTCGACGAGCAGTACTTC. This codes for CASSLGGRVDEQYF.